These 27 T cell receptor beta chains originate from one sample sequenced in a study of T cells in tuberculosis. Measured with immunoSEQ multiplex PCR; TCRdb has only the in-frame clones, and not every one. The data show about 59,000 clones, approximately 81% seen once. Sorting used thawed, overnight-rested PBMC stained with anti-CD3, a viability dye and GMM-loaded CD1B tetramer. CD1B tetramers were loaded with Rhodococcus equi-derived C32 glucose monomycolate. The sample taken for sequencing was CD1b-GMM tetramer-negative cells sorted from PBMCs. The origin of the receptors is an adult woman with latent tuberculosis.

V usage is TRBV7-6 and J usage is TRBJ2-5; the match to TRBD2 covers 7 bases. V was clipped by 5 bases and J by 5 bases; unmatched bases: 8. The CDR3 sequence is 14 residues long. CDR1 and CDR2 (germline): SGHVS, FNYEAQ. The CDR3 coding sequence is TGTGCCAGCAGCAGTCGGGGGGAGGGGGAGACCCAGTACTTC. It encodes CASSSRGEGETQYF.

V and J are TRBV11-2 and TRBJ2-7; 10 positions agree with TRBD2. Germline V gene data show CDR1 as SGHAT and CDR2 as FQNNGV. J lost 12 bases, V lost 5 bases, and 10 bases had no gene match. CDR3 size: 13 residues. In DNA form, the CDR3 reads TGTGCCAGCAGCCCCCGACTAGCGGGCGAACGGTACTTC. Its protein product is CASSPRLAGERYF.

Here the CDR3 DNA reads TGTGCCAGCAGCCCAACGACAGGGGGAAATTCACCCCTCCACTTT. Protein: CASSPTTGGNSPLHF. The V and J genes are TRBV7-2 and TRBJ1-6, with 9 nucleotides matching TRBD1. After removal of 5 bases from V and 7 bases from J, the junction contained 6 bases not matched to a gene. The CDR3 spans 15 residues. Looked up from germline, CDR1 is SGHTA and CDR2 is FQGNSA.

The chain uses TRBV7-9 and TRBJ2-7; 10 bases match TRBD2. Germline loops: CDR1 SEHNR, CDR2 FQNEAQ (reference sequence). The CDR3 consists of 14 residues. V lost 4 bases and J lost 4; bases outside the gene matches: 4. The DNA for the CDR3 is TGTGCCAGCAGCTCCCGGACTAGCGGATACGAGCAGTACTTC. This encodes CASSSRTSGYEQYF. The whole variable domain, filled in from reference TRBV7-9 and TRBJ2-7, reads DTGVSQNPRHKITKRGQNVTFRCDPISEHNRLYWYRQTLGQGPEFLTYFQNEAQLEKSRLLSDRFSAERPKGSFSTLEIQRTEQGDSAMYLCASSSRTSGYEQYFGPGTRLTVT.

This clone was seen a few times. The rearrangement uses TRBV9 and TRBJ2-3, with 10 bases identical to TRBD1. Germline CDR1 SGDLS, CDR2 YYNGEE. CDR3 length: 16 amino acids. J gave up 2 bases and V 3 bases, and 6 bases lay outside the gene matches. In nucleotides, the CDR3 is TGTGCCAGCAGCGCCGCCGGGACAGGGGTCACAGATACGCAGTATTTT. Protein: CASSAAGTGVTDTQYF. Complete variable domain (other parts from reference TRBV9 and TRBJ2-3): DSGVTQTPKHLITATGQRVTLRCSPRSGDLSVYWYQQSLDQGLQFLIQYYNGEERAKGNILERFSAQQFPDLHSELNLSSLELGDSALYFCASSAAGTGVTDTQYFGPGTRLTVL.

This clone was found once. The V call is TRBV28, the J call TRBJ1-2; D perhaps matches TRBD1 (5 bases). The V end was cut by 7 bases, the J end by 3 bases, with 18 bases between. The germline V gene encodes CDR1 MDHEN and CDR2 SYDVKM. The CDR3 loop spans 15 amino acids. CDR3 sequence reads: CASTPYHRFDYGYTF. The DNA of the CDR3 is TGTGCCAGCACCCCCTACCACAGGTTCGACTATGGCTACACCTTC.

This chain links TRBV5-1 with TRBJ1-1; TRBD1 matches at 7 bases. J lost 4 bases, V lost 3 bases, and 6 bases had no gene match. This CDR3 has 14 residues. The germline V gene encodes CDR1 SGHRS and CDR2 YFSETQ. The CDR3, as DNA: TGCGCCAGCAGCTCCAAGGCAGGGGGCACTGAAGCTTTCTTT. This gives the protein CASSSKAGGTEAFF. Looking up the rest from reference TRBV5-1 and TRBJ1-1 gives the full variable domain: KAGVTQTPRYLIKTRGQQVTLSCSPISGHRSVSWYQQTPGQGLQFLFEYFSETQRNKGNFPGRFSGRQFSNSRSEMNVSTLELGDSALYLCASSSKAGGTEAFFGQGTRLTVV.

The chain has TRBV5-1 and TRBJ2-1, with 9 bases that match TRBD2. Trimming removed 0 bases from V and 3 bases from J; junction bases left unmatched: 7. The V gene's germline CDR1 is SGHRS and CDR2 YFSETQ. The CDR3 covers 17 residues. The CDR3 DNA sequence: TGCGCCAGCAGCTTGGTAGCTAGCGGGACCCTCTACAATGAGCAGTTCTTC. Protein sequence: CASSLVASGTLYNEQFF.

The gene calls are TRBV19 and TRBJ2-6; D is unresolved. CDR1 LNHDA and CDR2 SQIVND come from the germline V gene (reference sequence). V lost 5 bases, J lost 0 bases, and 5 bases lay in between. This CDR3 is 14 amino acids long. The CDR3 sequence is CASSFYSGANVLTF. The CDR3 DNA sequence: TGTGCCAGTAGTTTCTACTCTGGGGCCAACGTCCTGACTTTC.

The V and J genes are TRBV6-1 and TRBJ2-5; D possibly corresponds to TRBD1 (6 bases). The end of the DNA aligns better with TRBJ2-7, so the J call may be wrong. The germline V gene encodes CDR1 MNHNS and CDR2 SASEGT. The CDR3 sequence is 15 residues long. The CDR3 DNA is TGTGCCAGCAGTCGACGACAGGCCAGCTCCTACGAGCAGTACTTC. Its protein product is CASSRRQASSYEQYF.

The V gene is TRBV18, the J gene TRBJ2-2; 10 nucleotides match TRBD2. CDR3 length: 17 residues. CDR1 KGHSH and CDR2 LQKENI come from the germline V gene. V was pared by 2 bases and J by 5 bases, with 8 bases of the junction left unmatched. DNA of the CDR3: TGTGCCAGCTCACCATGGGCTAGCGGGAGTAATACCGGGGAGCTGTTTTTT. Residues: CASSPWASGSNTGELFF.

The chain combines TRBV29-1 with TRBJ1-5; D is ambiguous. This CDR3 region has 12 residues. Germline V gives CDR1 SQVTM, CDR2 ANQGSEA. V dropped 8 bases and J dropped 8 bases, with 16 bases sitting between them. In DNA form, the CDR3 reads TGCAGCTCCCTGTCCCCCGGAGAGCCCCAGCATTTT. It is translated as CSSLSPGEPQHF.

This clone was picked up a small number of times. V usage is TRBV6-1 and J usage is TRBJ2-7; D might be TRBD1 (7 bases). The germline V and J ends were trimmed by 5 bases and 2 bases, with 13 bases remaining between them. Germline CDR1 and CDR2: MNHNS and SASEGT. The CDR3 consists of 14 residues. In DNA form, the CDR3 reads TGTGCCAGCAGTATTCAGGGGGGCCCCTACGAGCAGTACTTC. This gives the protein CASSIQGGPYEQYF.

DNA for the CDR3: TGTGCCAGCTCATCCGGGACAGGCGGCTACACCTTC. Translation: CASSSGTGGYTF. The chain carries TRBV18 and TRBJ1-2; 8 nucleotides line up with TRBD1. The V and J ends lost 5 bases and 8 bases, in that order; junction bases with no gene match: 4. In germline, CDR1 is KGHSH, CDR2 LQKENI. This CDR3 has 12 amino acids. The whole variable domain, filled in from reference TRBV18 and TRBJ1-2, reads NAGVMQNPRHLVRRRGQEARLRCSPMKGHSHVYWYRQLPEEGLKFMVYLQKENIIDESGMPKERFSAEFPKEGPSILRIQQVVRGDSAAYFCASSSGTGGYTFGSGTRLTVV.

The rearrangement joins TRBV14 to TRBJ2-5, with D perhaps TRBD2 (7 bases). V shed 3 bases and J shed 3 bases, with 20 bases lying between them. Looked up from germline, CDR1 is SGHDN and CDR2 is FVKESK. CDR3 size: 17 residues. Here the CDR3 DNA reads TGTGCCAGCAGCCACCTCGGACTAGGGGGGCCCGAAGAGACCCAGTACTTC. Translated, it gives CASSHLGLGGPEETQYF.

The rearrangement links TRBV2 to TRBJ2-1, with D possibly being TRBD1 (6 bases). Trimming pared 4 bases from V and 2 bases from J, leaving 15 bases between. Germline CDR1 SNHLY, CDR2 FYNNEI. CDR3 length equals 16 residues. DNA for the CDR3: TGTGCCAGCAGTGGAACAGGGATAGGGCCCTACAATGAGCAGTTCTTC. Translating gives CASSGTGIGPYNEQFF.

The chain combines TRBV19 with TRBJ2-7, with a tentative D call TRBD2 (5 bases). The CDR3 runs 12 residues. Germline V lookup: CDR1 LNHDA, CDR2 SQIVND (reference sequence). Trimming removed 6 bases at V and 6 bases at J, with 12 bases between. The CDR3: CASRASKGEQYF. In DNA, the CDR3 is TGTGCCAGTAGGGCTAGCAAGGGCGAGCAGTACTTC.

The genes are TRBV28 and TRBJ2-4; D not resolved. Trimming left V 4 bases short and J 7 bases short, with 17 bases between. The germline V gene encodes CDR1 MDHEN and CDR2 SYDVKM. The CDR3 runs to 15 residues. Here the CDR3 DNA reads TGTGCCAGCAGTTCGCCCTCACTCGATTCGAACATTCAGTACTTC. This sequence encodes CASSSPSLDSNIQYF.

The DNA of the CDR3 is TGTGCCAGCAGTCAAGAGACAGGAGGCGTAAGCAATCAGCCCCAGCATTTT. It yields the protein CASSQETGGVSNQPQHF. This rearrangement joins TRBV6-1 to TRBJ1-5, with D possibly TRBD1 on 6 matching bases. CDR1 is MNHNS and CDR2 is SASEGT in the germline V gene. Trimming pared 5 bases from V and 1 base from J, leaving 18 bases between. This CDR3 comprises 17 residues.

This chain connects TRBV9 to TRBJ2-7; tentatively, D is TRBD1 (6 bases). Germline V gives CDR1 SGDLS, CDR2 YYNGEE. The CDR3 is made up of 13 amino acids. V lost 0 bases and J lost 6, with 10 bases in between. CDR3 sequence (DNA): TGTGCCAGCAGCGTAGGGGCAGGGGTCGAGCAGTACTTC. This codes for CASSVGAGVEQYF.

This clone was recorded a few times. The V and J genes are TRBV30 and TRBJ2-7, with no clear D. This CDR3 comprises 14 residues. Germline CDR1 is GTSNPN and CDR2 is SVGIG (reference sequence). The ends were cut back, 4 bases at V and 3 bases at J, with 16 bases in the middle. CDR3 in DNA: TGTGCCTGGACGCCGGCGGCCTCTGGCTACGAGCAGTACTTC. It translates to CAWTPAASGYEQYF.

This chain links TRBV18 with TRBJ2-7; 7 positions match TRBD1. V was pared by 5 bases and J by 6 bases, with 13 bases of the junction left unmatched. The CDR3 is 15 residues long. The V gene's germline CDR1 is KGHSH and CDR2 LQKENI. CDR3 residues: CASSVAQGLTGEQYF. CDR3 nucleotide sequence: TGTGCCAGCTCAGTCGCACAGGGGTTGACGGGCGAGCAGTACTTC. Looking up the rest from reference TRBV18 and TRBJ2-7 gives the full variable domain: NAGVMQNPRHLVRRRGQEARLRCSPMKGHSHVYWYRQLPEEGLKFMVYLQKENIIDESGMPKERFSAEFPKEGPSILRIQQVVRGDSAAYFCASSVAQGLTGEQYFGPGTRLTVT.

The chain employs TRBV6-4 and TRBJ2-1; TRBD2 might be the D (6 bases). The germline V gene has CDR1 MRHNA and CDR2 SNTAGT. The CDR3 runs to 15 residues. Trimming took off 5 bases at V and 7 bases at J, with 18 bases between the two ends. The CDR3 nucleotides are TGTGCCAGCAGTAGCGGAGGGGTTAATAGGAATGAGCAGTTCTTC. The encoded protein is CASSSGGVNRNEQFF.

This clone was observed a handful of times. The rearrangement uses TRBV9 and TRBJ2-3, with TRBD1 identical over 10 bases. Germline lookup yields CDR1 SGDLS and CDR2 YYNGEE. The CDR3 contains 16 residues. V gave up 3 bases and J gave up 1 base; unmatched junction bases: 5. For the CDR3, the DNA is TGTGCCAGCAGCGGGCGGACAGGGGGACGCACAGATACGCAGTATTTT. It encodes CASSGRTGGRTDTQYF.

The chain joins TRBV15 to TRBJ2-7, with TRBD2 matching over 11 bases. V gave up 3 bases and J gave up 7 bases; unmatched junction bases: 5. The CDR3 totals 14 residues. CDR1 and CDR2 (germline): LNHNV, YYDKDF (reference sequence). The CDR3: CATSRIAGGQEQYF. As DNA, the CDR3 is TGTGCCACCAGCAGGATAGCGGGAGGGCAGGAGCAGTACTTC.

A single count supports this clone. The J gene is TRBJ1-5, the V gene TRBV5-5; D unresolved. V was shortened by 4 bases and J by 0 bases, with 11 bases between the two germline ends. The CDR3 loop spans 15 amino acids. Germline V gene data show CDR1 as SGHKS and CDR2 as YYEKEE (reference sequence). CDR3 bases: TGTGCCAGCAGCCAGACGGGGAATAGCAATCAGCCCCAGCATTTT. Amino acid sequence: CASSQTGNSNQPQHF.

The chain joins TRBV6-6 to TRBJ1-1; no definite D call. This CDR3 region has 13 residues. Per the germline V gene, CDR1 is MNHNY and CDR2 is SVGAGI (reference sequence). V was clipped by 2 bases and J by 2 bases, with 6 bases between them. This chain's CDR3 is CASSYASNTEAFF. As DNA, the CDR3 is TGTGCCAGCAGTTACGCCAGTAACACTGAAGCTTTCTTT.